This TCR beta chain appears in the sequencing data of a study of blood T cells in healthy people across ages. Then a second PCR, running roughly 7 to 11 cycles, was carried out with a sample-barcoded 5' primer and a J-beta primer mix. Each CDR3 protein gets one entry after TCRdb re-called the 5' RACE reads with MiXCR. The table lists around 1,000,000 distinct CDR3 sequences, about 23% of them singletons. CDR1 is MGHDK and CDR2 is SYGVNS in the germline V gene. Trimming took off 4 bases at V and 5 bases at J, with 15 bases between the two ends. CDR3 size: 15 residues. These sequences were also reported in another study, on T cells of mothers and their children. That source adds: RNA was extracted, and all of it went into cDNA synthesis at approximately 1.4 ug per 15 ul. It was related mother-child pairs that showed slightly higher overlap than unrelated pairs, without reaching significance.

The genes are TRBV25-1 and TRBJ2-4; D is perhaps TRBD1 or TRBD2 (6 bases each). The source of this sequence is a girl under 10 years old in good health. The sample was blood. As DNA, the CDR3 is TGTGCCAGCAGTGGTGTACAGGGAGGTCAAAACATTCAGTACTTC. Translation: CASSGVQGGQNIQYF.